This entry is about one TCR beta chain. Its antigen is unknown. Trimming left V 4 bases short and J 0 bases short, with 9 bases between. Germline V gene data show CDR1 as MGHDK and CDR2 as SYGVNS. The CDR3 loop spans 15 amino acids. This entry comes from a study of T cell responses to AZD1222 COVID-19 vaccine. Study-level findings and limits: Among the donors, most were white British and more were female, and clonal diversity was possibly underestimated. Nearly half of unique spike-specific TCRs reportedly avoided B.1.351 and B.1.1.7 mutated regions. Spike-specific TCR depth and breadth grew after two AZD1222 doses. There were vaccine-associated CD4 TCRs across spike, dominant at 160-218 and 743-854.

Here immunoSEQ multiplex PCR was the method, and the copy in TCRdb shows in-frame clones only, minus some. The sample yields about 130,000 clones, roughly 85% seen once. The receptor's source is an adult in good health. The rearrangement uses TRBV25-1 and TRBJ2-2, with D uncertain. Material: peripheral blood, obtained on day 0 of AZD1222 vaccination. CDR3 loop: CASSARTSNTGELFF. Written as DNA, the CDR3 is TGTGCCAGCAGTGCTCGGACGTCGAACACCGGGGAGCTGTTTTTT.